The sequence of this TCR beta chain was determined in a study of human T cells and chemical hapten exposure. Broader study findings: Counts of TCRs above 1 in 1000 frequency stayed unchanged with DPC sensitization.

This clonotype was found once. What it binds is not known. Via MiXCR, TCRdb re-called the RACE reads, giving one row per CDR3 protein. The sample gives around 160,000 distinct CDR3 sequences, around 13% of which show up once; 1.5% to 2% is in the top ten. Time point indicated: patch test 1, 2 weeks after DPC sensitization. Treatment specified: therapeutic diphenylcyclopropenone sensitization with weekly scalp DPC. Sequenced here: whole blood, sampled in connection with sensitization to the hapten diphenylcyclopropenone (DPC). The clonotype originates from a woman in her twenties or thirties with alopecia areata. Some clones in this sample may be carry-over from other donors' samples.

CDR3 loop: CASSLTLFGEQYF. The CDR3 DNA reads TGTGCCAGCAGCTTAACGTTGTTTGGCGAGCAGTACTTC. V usage is TRBV7-3 and J usage is TRBJ2-7, with D uncertain. Germline loops: CDR1 SGHTA, CDR2 FQGTGA. The length of the CDR3 is 13 residues. V was clipped by 0 bases and J by 6 bases, with 9 bases between them.